This TCR beta chain originates from a study of shared T cell receptors in the human thymus. Trimming removed 4 bases from V and 5 bases from J, with 5 bases in between. Germline-derived CDR1 and CDR2 are KGHSH and LQKENI. The CDR3 spans 11 residues. Repertoires were generated with immunoSEQ multiplex PCR, while TCRdb's copy carries only in-frame clones and drops some. The sample lists 700,000 or so clones, over 75% occurring once. Another study also made use of these data, one on human thymus T cells. As that study records: The donor group consisted of healthy Finnish infants who were having corrective surgery for congenital heart defects. The thymus tissue came from resections taken during corrective heart surgery. Both thymic and peripheral blood repertoires showed apparently biased V and J usage. Related work found strong thymic repertoire overlap between unrelated individuals.

The sequencing sample was made of thymocytes. The receptor was derived from a girl less than two years old with a congenital heart defect. This chain uses TRBV18 with TRBJ1-1; D not certain. The CDR3 loop reads CASSQATEAFF. CDR3 nucleotide sequence: TGTGCCAGCTCACAAGCTACTGAAGCTTTCTTT.